The rows below give T cell receptor beta chains drawn from one sample of a study of graft-versus-host responses after intestinal transplantation. For these receptors, no antigen is known. Sequencing was performed with immunoSEQ multiplex PCR; in TCRdb, only in-frame clones are kept and a portion is missing. Counted here are over 85,000 clones, just over 90% occurring once; the ten biggest clones make up roughly 0.5%. This specimen was unstimulated CD8+ T cells sorted from spleen or lymph node cells, taken before intestinal transplant. These receptors were taken from a human donor who received an intestinal transplant. The CDR3 runs from the conserved cysteine through the conserved F or W.

j_call v_call cdr3_aa
TRBJ2-1 TRBV7-2 CASSLAVLAGLDEQFF
TRBJ2-7 TRBV2 CASRLAGSAYEQYF
TRBJ2-7 TRBV11-2 CASSPPHSYEQYF
TRBJ2-7 TRBV4-1 CASSQDREGTREQYF
TRBJ2-1 TRBV6-4 CASSAISLDLPRNEQFF
TRBJ1-1 TRBV4-1 CASSQDDGTGGLNTEAFF
TRBJ2-7 TRBV9 CASSVGLESYEQYF
TRBJ2-5 TRBV19 CASSATLVKMETQYF
TRBJ2-1 TRBV11-3 CASSLEPGLAGYNEQFF
TRBJ2-7 TRBV7-6 CASTPGQGAGEQYF
TRBJ2-1 TRBV29-1 CSVELLAGDNNEQFF
TRBJ2-3 TRBV9 CASNTRGSGGTDTQYF
TRBJ2-2 TRBV9 CASSGWAGGASGELFF
TRBJ2-1 TRBV9 CASSVNGGSYNEQFF
TRBJ2-3 TRBV6-6 CASSPDWPADTQYF
TRBJ1-1 TRBV6-1 CASRTGGTEAFF
TRBJ2-1 TRBV19 CASSIAFAAGSSYNEQFF
TRBJ2-1 TRBV27 CASGSQGGYNEQFF
TRBJ2-2 TRBV19 CASSSPSERGTGELFF
TRBJ1-2 TRBV5-6 CASSLEVNYGYTF
TRBJ2-4 TRBV19 CASSIEYGIQYF
TRBJ2-7 TRBV2 CASQGSSYEQYF
TRBJ2-7 TRBV27 CASSLSSYEQYF
TRBJ2-3 TRBV5-1 CASSLVEPSTDTQYF
TRBJ1-1 TRBV27 CASSFDGRSEEAFF
TRBJ1-2 TRBV30 CAGTGDRSYTF
TRBJ2-7 TRBV6-5 CASSYKAGGAEQYF
TRBJ2-3 TRBV9 CASGGTADTQYF
TRBJ2-7 TRBV11-2 CASSSGLAGPSYEQYF
TRBJ2-3 TRBV27 CASSLDTGGEDTQYF
TRBJ2-7 TRBV25-1 CASSANYEQYF
TRBJ2-1 TRBV2 CASKGGLAGHEQFF
TRBJ2-7 TRBV19 CASSIGGNSYEQYF
TRBJ2-3 TRBV2 CARQEVTQYF
TRBJ2-5 TRBV7-9 CASSLSGQETQYF
TRBJ2-3 TRBV9 CASSPLGGATDTQYF
TRBJ2-3 TRBV19 CASSMLPGDTQYF
TRBJ1-1 TRBV13 CASSLVGTEAFF
TRBJ1-4 TRBV29-1 CSVDSGTTNEKLFF
TRBJ2-3 TRBV9 CASSVEGGASTDTQYF
TRBJ2-7 TRBV5-6 CASSLGSAEQYF
TRBJ2-7 TRBV2 CASSDSSQGYYEQYF
TRBJ2-5 TRBV7-9 CASSLLSGRAEETQYF
TRBJ2-1 TRBV7-9 CASSRAESYYNEQFF
TRBJ1-1 TRBV7-2 CASRIQGATEAFF
TRBJ2-6 TRBV27 CASRGAGGGIYGANVLTF
TRBJ1-2 TRBV13 CASSPRGGDYGHTF
TRBJ2-1 TRBV9 CASSVGGDNEQFF
TRBJ1-4 TRBV5-1 CASSLEGAGREKLFF
TRBJ2-7 TRBV15 CATRDSYEQYF